A single sample gave rise to the 24 T cell receptor beta chains below, sequenced in a study of cytotoxic CD8 clonotypes in ibrutinib-treated CLL. The data were produced by immunoSEQ multiplex PCR, yet TCRdb's version contains in-frame clones alone and is incomplete. Of tens of thousands of clones in the sample, around three fifths were seen once. This specimen was PBMCs, taken after 12 months of ibrutinib treatment. The origin of the receptors is a human donor with chronic lymphocytic leukemia.

The rearrangement uses TRBV5-1 and TRBJ2-2; D gene unclear. The CDR3 covers 15 residues. V lost 6 bases, J lost 7 bases, and 19 bases lay in between. Germline V gene sequence: CDR1 SGHRS, CDR2 YFSETQ. The CDR3 DNA is TGCGCCAGCACGTTGTCTAGAGACCTCGGCGGGGAGCTGTTTTTT. As protein: CASTLSRDLGGELFF.

This clone was observed a handful of times. J is TRBJ2-5 and V is TRBV7-9; no clear D gene. The CDR3 sequence is 13 residues long. Germline V gene data show CDR1 as SEHNR and CDR2 as FQNEAQ (reference sequence). V was pared by 8 bases and J by 0 bases, with 10 bases between. CDR3 sequence (DNA): TGTGCCAGCGCCACCGGCAACCAAGAGACCCAGTACTTC. This codes for CASATGNQETQYF.

This clone came up once. The rearrangement uses TRBV2 and TRBJ1-4; TRBD1 is a possible D gene (5 bases). Trimming pared 4 bases from V and 5 bases from J, leaving 14 bases between. Germline values: CDR1 SNHLY, CDR2 FYNNEI. The length of the CDR3 is 15 residues. The CDR3 loop reads CASSVGTGRNEKLFF. In DNA, the CDR3 is TGTGCCAGCAGTGTAGGAACAGGCCGGAATGAAAAACTGTTTTTT.

The J gene is TRBJ1-3, the V gene TRBV6-1, with D perhaps matching TRBD1 (5 bases). The CDR3 contains 13 residues. Between the trimmed V and J ends, which lost 4 bases and 6 bases, there was a span of 10 bases. Per germline, CDR1 MNHNS and CDR2 SASEGT. The CDR3 nucleotides read TGTGCCAGCAGTGCCACAGGTGTAAACACCATATATTTT. As protein: CASSATGVNTIYF.

The rearrangement joins TRBV7-2 to TRBJ1-2; no clear D gene. This CDR3 comprises 15 residues. V was shortened by 1 base and J by 0 bases, with 9 bases between the two germline ends. Germline V gene lookup returns CDR1 SGHTA and CDR2 FQGNSA. The CDR3 bases are TGTGCCAGCAGCTTAGTTGAGGGTTCTAACTATGGCTACACCTTC. Protein product: CASSLVEGSNYGYTF.

This clone was recorded many times. V usage is TRBV5-5 and J usage is TRBJ2-4, with D perhaps TRBD2 (7 bases). The CDR3 length is 15 residues. Germline V lookup: CDR1 SGHKS, CDR2 YYEKEE (reference sequence). Trimming took 4 bases from V and 3 from J, leaving 14 bases between them. The CDR3 region is CASSGGGAHKNIQYF. DNA for the CDR3: TGTGCCAGCAGCGGCGGGGGCGCCCACAAAAACATTCAGTACTTC.

This clone was detected many times. The chain combines TRBV19 with TRBJ2-3, with TRBD1 matching 10 bases. The V gene's germline CDR1 is LNHDA and CDR2 SQIVND (reference sequence). The CDR3 loop spans 15 amino acids. V gave up 8 bases and J gave up 3 bases; unmatched junction bases: 8. For the CDR3, the DNA is TGTGCCAGTGCCGAGGGACAGGGGAGGACAGATACGCAGTATTTT. Residues: CASAEGQGRTDTQYF.

As DNA, the CDR3 is TGTGCCAGCAGCAAACCGGGACTAGCGGGGAACTCTGGGGCCAACGTCCTGACTTTC. Its protein product is CASSKPGLAGNSGANVLTF. The chain combines TRBV21-1 with TRBJ2-6; the table names TRBD2, a call not compared with the DNA. TRBV21-1 is described as a pseudogene. The length of the CDR3 is 19 residues.

The gene calls are TRBV18 and TRBJ2-2, with D possibly matching TRBD1 (6 bases). Germline V gene sequence: CDR1 KGHSH, CDR2 LQKENI. V was cut by 6 bases and J by 7 bases, with 15 bases left in between. CDR3 size: 14 residues. The CDR3 DNA reads as TGTGCCAGCTCGCGAGGACAGATGAGCGGGGAGCTGTTTTTT. Its protein product is CASSRGQMSGELFF.

The table lists this clone with a few counts. The chain is built from TRBV30 and TRBJ2-4; D may be TRBD2 (5 bases). V was pared by 4 bases and J by 6 bases, with 13 bases between. This CDR3 has 13 residues. Germline-derived CDR1 and CDR2 are GTSNPN and SVGIG (reference sequence). The CDR3 DNA sequence: TGTGCCTGGACGGCCGGGATTCCAAACATTCAGTACTTC. Translated, it gives CAWTAGIPNIQYF.

There are many counts of this clone. V is TRBV28 and J is TRBJ1-6; the D gene is possibly TRBD1 (6 bases). The CDR3 runs to 15 residues. In germline, CDR1 is MDHEN, CDR2 SYDVKM. V lost 6 bases, J lost 1 base, and 10 bases lay in between. The CDR3 here is CASSPTGSYNSPLHF. In nucleotides, the CDR3 is TGTGCCAGCAGCCCGACAGGATCCTATAATTCACCCCTCCACTTT.

V and J are TRBV11-2 and TRBJ2-3; TRBD1 aligns across 9 bases. Trimming removed 5 bases from V and 4 bases from J; junction bases left unmatched: 7. The germline gives CDR1 SGHAT, CDR2 FQNNGV. This CDR3 has 15 residues. Here the CDR3 reads CASSTTGGGADTQYF. The CDR3, as DNA: TGTGCCAGCAGCACAACAGGGGGCGGCGCAGATACGCAGTATTTT.

This clone is medium-sized. The V call is TRBV6-5, the J call TRBJ1-1; 8 bases fit TRBD1. Germline lookup yields CDR1 MNHEY and CDR2 SVGAGI. With 6 bases clipped from V and 10 bases from J, the junction kept 7 bases outside the gene matches. This CDR3 is 12 amino acids long. The CDR3 region has the DNA TGTGCCAGCAGCTCCATACAGGGGGGAGCTTTCTTT. Protein product: CASSSIQGGAFF.

CDR3 protein: CASSKQGSSQPQHF. The CDR3 coding sequence is TGTGCCAGCAGTAAACAGGGTTCGAGTCAGCCCCAGCATTTT. The V gene is TRBV28, the J gene TRBJ1-5; D possibly corresponds to TRBD1 (6 bases). This CDR3 is 14 amino acids long. With 5 bases removed from V and 6 bases from J, the gap between germline ends came to 14 bases. CDR1 and CDR2 (germline): MDHEN, SYDVKM.

This clone was seen more than once but under ten times. The chain employs TRBV6-1 and TRBJ1-1, with 7 positions matching TRBD1. Trimming took 3 bases from V and 11 from J; bases not matched to a gene: 9. The CDR3 is 13 residues long. Germline CDR1 MNHNS, CDR2 SASEGT. CDR3 sequence reads: CASSETNRGRAFF. The DNA of the CDR3 is TGTGCCAGCAGTGAGACTAACAGGGGTAGGGCTTTCTTT.

The genes are TRBV15 and TRBJ1-5; 7 nucleotides agree with TRBD1. CDR1 is LNHNV, CDR2 YYDKDF, per germline (reference sequence). Trimming removed 0 bases from V and 3 bases from J; junction bases left unmatched: 8. The CDR3 spans 17 residues. DNA for the CDR3: TGTGCCACCAGCAGAGATAAAGGGGGCTTCCTCAATCAGCCCCAGCATTTT. Translated, it gives CATSRDKGGFLNQPQHF. The complete variable domain, with remaining parts taken from reference TRBV15 and TRBJ1-5, reads DAMVIQNPRYQVTQFGKPVTLSCSQTLNHNVMYWYQQKSSQAPKLLFHYYDKDFNNEADTPDNFQSRRPNTSFCFLDIRSPGLGDTAMYLCATSRDKGGFLNQPQHFGDGTRLSIL.

There are a few counts of this clone. This rearrangement joins TRBV6-1 to TRBJ2-5; tentatively, D is TRBD1 (6 bases). V lost 10 bases and J 4 bases, leaving 19 bases between the germline ends. Germline V CDR1 and CDR2: MNHNS, SASEGT. This CDR3 contains 14 residues. The CDR3: CANSPGHTGETQYF. The CDR3 DNA follows: TGTGCCAACTCACCGGGACACACGGGAGAGACCCAGTACTTC.

V usage is TRBV2 and J usage is TRBJ2-7; 10 nucleotides match TRBD2. Trimming took 3 bases from V and 7 from J; bases not matched to a gene: 3. CDR1 and CDR2 (germline): SNHLY, FYNNEI. The CDR3 has 13 amino acids. CDR3 in amino acids: CASSEGSGGEQYF. CDR3 nucleotide sequence: TGTGCCAGCAGTGAGGGTAGCGGGGGGGAGCAGTACTTC.

This clone occurred a few times. The chain employs TRBV19 and TRBJ2-3; 8 bases agree with TRBD2. This CDR3 is 16 amino acids long. Germline CDR1 reads LNHDA; CDR2 reads SQIVND (reference sequence). The ends lost 3 bases at V and 1 base at J; junction bases unmatched: 6. CDR3: CASSMIGGVGTDTQYF. DNA of the CDR3: TGTGCCAGTAGTATGATCGGGGGGGTGGGCACAGATACGCAGTATTTT.

The gene calls are TRBV11-2 and TRBJ2-1; D is undetermined. Trimming pared 3 bases from V and 6 bases from J, leaving 9 bases between. Per the germline V gene, CDR1 is SGHAT and CDR2 is FQNNGV. The CDR3 consists of 13 residues. The CDR3 DNA reads TGTGCCAGCAGCTTGATAGGTAGCAATGAGCAGTTCTTC. Translated, it gives CASSLIGSNEQFF.

The chain joins TRBV2 to TRBJ1-2, with TRBD1 matching 9 bases. V lost 7 bases, J lost 2 bases, and 8 bases stayed unmatched. The CDR3 has 15 amino acids. Germline V gene data show CDR1 as SNHLY and CDR2 as FYNNEI. CDR3 sequence (DNA): TGTGCCAGCAAATGGGACAGGGCCGACAACTATGGCTACACCTTC. As protein: CASKWDRADNYGYTF. Full variable domain (rest looked up from reference TRBV2 and TRBJ1-2): EPEVTQTPSHQVTQMGQEVILRCVPISNHLYFYWYRQILGQKVEFLVSFYNNEISEKSEIFDDQFSVERPDGSNFTLKIRSTKLEDSAMYFCASKWDRADNYGYTFGSGTRLTVV.

The chain couples TRBV6-4 to TRBJ2-6; D unresolved. The CDR3 has 16 residues. The V gene lost 2 bases and the J gene lost 5 bases, with 13 bases spanning the gap. CDR1 is MRHNA and CDR2 is SNTAGT in the germline V gene. CDR3 coding DNA: TGTGCCAGCAGTGACACACGACAAAGTCGGGCCAACGTCCTGACTTTC. Translation gives CASSDTRQSRANVLTF.

The chain couples TRBV28 to TRBJ2-1; 10 bases align to TRBD2. Per the germline V gene, CDR1 is MDHEN and CDR2 is SYDVKM. The CDR3 spans 15 residues. V shed 3 bases, J shed 7 bases, and the junction held 6 bases outside the gene matches. The CDR3 here is CASSFWASGRNEQFF. DNA for the CDR3: TGTGCCAGCAGTTTTTGGGCTAGCGGGAGAAATGAGCAGTTCTTC.

The V and J genes are TRBV27 and TRBJ2-5; TRBD2 agrees at 10 bases. The CDR3 runs 17 residues. Trimming removed 2 bases from V and 3 bases from J; junction bases left unmatched: 9. Germline values: CDR1 MNHEY, CDR2 SMNVEV (reference sequence). The CDR3 bases are TGTGCCAGCAGTTTACTAGCGGGAGAAGGAGGGAAAGAGACCCAGTACTTC. This codes for CASSLLAGEGGKETQYF.